In its sample, the clone carrying this T cell receptor beta chain was seen many times. Antigen: not known. The authors obtained PBMCs from more than 9.5 ml of fresh peripheral blood. The data are from a study of T cells in Graves' hyperthyroidism and ophthalmopathy. Study-wide context: Peripheral blood was taken when the disease was first diagnosed, before any treatment began.

TCR beta CDR3 region amplification was performed from RNA transcripts. The TCR CDR3 was amplified in a first-round RT-PCR using the HTBI primer set. MiXCR was run by TCRdb on the multiplex PCR reads, yielding one entry per CDR3 protein. The sample contains approximately 400,000 distinct CDR3 sequences, roughly 12% of which appear only once. Study-wide points: In simple terms, a model built on 13 V-J features told ophthalmopathy apart from stable hyperthyroidism.

Sequencing was performed on blood. This receptor was obtained from a man younger than 40 with Graves' hyperthyroidism that later progressed to Graves' ophthalmopathy.

CDR3 protein: CASSYSGPPNTEAFF. CDR3 nucleotides: TGTGCCAGCAGTTACTCGGGACCGCCGAACACTGAAGCTTTCTTT. V is TRBV6-5 and J is TRBJ1-1, with a weak D call TRBD1 (5 bases). Germline lookup yields CDR1 MNHEY and CDR2 SVGAGI. V shed 0 bases and J shed 1 base, with 9 bases lying between them. The CDR3 has 15 residues.